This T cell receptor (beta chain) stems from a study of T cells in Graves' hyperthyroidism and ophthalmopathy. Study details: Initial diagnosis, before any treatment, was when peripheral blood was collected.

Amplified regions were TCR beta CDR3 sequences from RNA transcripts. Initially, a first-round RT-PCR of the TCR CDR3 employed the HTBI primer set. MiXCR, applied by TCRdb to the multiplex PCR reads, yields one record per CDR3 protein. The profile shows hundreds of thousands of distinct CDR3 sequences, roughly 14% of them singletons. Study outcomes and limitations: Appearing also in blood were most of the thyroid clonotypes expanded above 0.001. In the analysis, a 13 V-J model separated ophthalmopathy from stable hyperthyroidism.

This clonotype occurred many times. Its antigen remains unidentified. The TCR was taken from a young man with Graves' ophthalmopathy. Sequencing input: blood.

CDR3 coding DNA: TGTGCCAGCAGCACTCACGGGATCTATGGCTACACCTTC. Its protein is CASSTHGIYGYTF. The genes are TRBV7-9 and TRBJ1-2; D remains unclear. Deletions cut 5 bases from V and 4 bases from J, with 11 bases between. Germline V CDR1 and CDR2: SEHNR, FQNEAQ (reference sequence). There are 13 residues in the CDR3.